The present T cell receptor beta chain was sequenced within a study of metastatic and nonmetastatic thyroid tumors. Study information: Repertoires from blood and tumor or nodule tissue of malignant and benign thyroid patients were compared.

TCRdb reanalyzed the PCR reads with MiXCR. The sample shows 21,000 or so clones, 22% of them seen only once. This CDR3 contains 16 residues. Trimming took 0 bases from V and 1 from J, leaving 12 bases between them. Germline CDR1 and CDR2: DFQATT and SNEGSKA (reference sequence). No patient had received any treatment before thyroid surgery. Sequencing was carried out using tumor tissue. The rearrangement links TRBV20-1 to TRBJ2-2; D is unresolved. The receptor's source is a female donor with papillary thyroid cancer or a benign thyroid nodule (not recorded which). Some clones in this sample may be carry-over from other donors' samples. CDR3 in DNA: TGCAGTGCTAGAGATCCACTGCGCGGGAACACCGGGGAGCTGTTTTTT. Translating it yields CSARDPLRGNTGELFF.